These 5 T cell receptor beta chains were all obtained from the same sample, sequenced in a study of CD8+ T cells in alopecia areata. The sequencing template was cDNA reverse transcribed from extracted RNA. Assay: immunoSEQ multiplex PCR; the TCRdb copy retains only in-frame clones and omits some. The sample has 90,000 to 100,000 clones, around 45% seen once. Source material: CD4+ T cells sorted from blood. These receptor sequences come from a human donor with alopecia areata.

The rearrangement uses TRBV19 and TRBJ2-2; D is unclear. V dropped 5 bases and J dropped 2 bases, with 9 bases sitting between them. CDR1 is LNHDA, CDR2 SQIVND, per germline (reference sequence). The CDR3 has 14 residues. The CDR3 protein is CASSWNANTGELFF. The CDR3 region has the DNA TGTGCCAGTAGTTGGAACGCCAACACCGGGGAGCTGTTTTTT.

The chain links TRBV4-3 to TRBJ1-6; D gene ambiguous. This CDR3 is 15 amino acids long. V was trimmed by 1 base and J by 6 bases, leaving 10 bases between them. The germline V gene has CDR1 LGHNA and CDR2 YSLEER. The CDR3 DNA is TGCGCCAGCAGCCAAGTTGTAGGTCTTAATTCACCCCTCCACTTT. It translates to CASSQVVGLNSPLHF.

CDR3 sequence (DNA): TGCGCCAGCAGCTGGAGACAGGGATCTACTAGCGGGAGCCGCTACGAGCAGTACTTC. Translation gives CASSWRQGSTSGSRYEQYF. The chain is built from TRBV5-1 and TRBJ2-7; 11 bases map to TRBD2. This CDR3 region has 19 residues. The V and J ends lost 3 bases and 3 bases, in that order; junction bases with no gene match: 17. CDR1 SGHRS and CDR2 YFSETQ come from the germline V gene.

The table lists this clone with a few counts. The genes are TRBV23-1 and TRBJ2-3; unclear D gene. TRBV23-1 is known as an ORF, though its function is uncertain. The CDR3 runs to 13 residues. V was cut by 3 bases and J by 4 bases, with 8 bases left in between. The CDR3 loop is CASSHHQADTQYF. CDR3 coding DNA: TGCGCCAGCAGTCATCACCAGGCAGATACGCAGTATTTT.

This chain joins TRBV19 and TRBJ1-1; D is unresolved. Looked up from germline, CDR1 is LNHDA and CDR2 is SQIVND (reference sequence). This CDR3 region has 13 residues. Trimming took off 5 bases at V and 5 bases at J, with 12 bases between the two ends. CDR3 DNA: TGTGCCAGTAGTTTGAGGGTAAGGACTGAAGCTTTCTTT. The encoded protein is CASSLRVRTEAFF.